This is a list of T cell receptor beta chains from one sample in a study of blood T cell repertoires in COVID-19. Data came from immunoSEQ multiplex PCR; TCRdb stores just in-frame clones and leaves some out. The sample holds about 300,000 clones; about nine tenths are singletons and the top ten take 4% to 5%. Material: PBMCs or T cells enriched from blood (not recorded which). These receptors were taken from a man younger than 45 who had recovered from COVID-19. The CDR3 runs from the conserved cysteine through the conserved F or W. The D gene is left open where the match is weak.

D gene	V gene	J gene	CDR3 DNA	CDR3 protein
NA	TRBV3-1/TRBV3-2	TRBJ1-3	TGTGCCAGCAGTCAAGATGGGGGGTCTGGAAACACCATATATTTT	CASSQDGGSGNTIYF
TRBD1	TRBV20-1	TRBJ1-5	TGCAGTGCTAGTCACAGGGGATTGGGGCAGCCCCAGCATTTT	CSASHRGLGQPQHF
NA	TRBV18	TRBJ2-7	TGTGCCAGCTCACCGGGGGGGGGCGGCGAGCAGTACTTC	CASSPGGGGEQYF
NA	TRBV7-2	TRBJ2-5	TGTGCCAGCAGCTTAGGGGGAGGACCGCAAGAGACCCAGTACTTC	CASSLGGGPQETQYF
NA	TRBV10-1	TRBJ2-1	TGCGCCAGCAGTGAGTCGCGGCGGGGAAACAATGAGCAGTTCTTC	CASSESRRGNNEQFF
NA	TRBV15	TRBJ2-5	TGTGCCACCAGCCGCAGTCAAGAGACCCAGTACTTC	CATSRSQETQYF
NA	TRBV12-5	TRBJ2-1	TGTGCTAGTGGTTCCATCGGTGAGCAGTTCTTC	CASGSIGEQFF
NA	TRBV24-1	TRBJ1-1	TGTGCCAAACAAGACGTGACTCGTCGGGCTTTCTTT	CAKQDVTRRAFF
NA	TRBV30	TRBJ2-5	TGTGCCTGCCAAAGGGGGGGAGAGACCCAGTACTTC	CACQRGGETQYF
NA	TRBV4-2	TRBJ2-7	TGTGCCAGCAGCTTGAGGCGGGGAACGGCCTACGAGCAGTACTTC	CASSLRRGTAYEQYF
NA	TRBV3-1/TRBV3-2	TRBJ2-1	TGTGCCAGCAGCCAAGATAGCCCGGATGAGCAGTTCTTC	CASSQDSPDEQFF